A single sample is the source of the 24 T cell receptor beta chains below, sequenced in a study of CD8 T cells in ankylosing spondylitis. General study results and limits: Several highly homologous variants formed a TCR beta motif that appeared characteristic of ankylosing spondylitis blood.

From the 5' RACE reads, TCRdb called clonotypes with MiXCR, one entry per CDR3 protein. The sample records roughly 370,000 distinct CDR3 sequences, around 24% being singletons. Antigens of these TCRs are unknown. Sequencing was carried out using blood, either unsorted or a sorted T cell fraction (not recorded which). The source is a male donor with ankylosing spondylitis.

This clonotype was counted between two and nine times. This sequence joins TRBV18 and TRBJ2-1; possible D gene TRBD2, 6 bases. Per germline, CDR1 KGHSH and CDR2 LQKENI. There are 13 residues in the CDR3. The V end was cut by 4 bases, the J end by 5 bases, with 9 bases between. CDR3 sequence reads: CASSQGLNNEQFF. In DNA, the CDR3 is TGTGCCAGCTCACAGGGACTTAACAATGAGCAGTTCTTC. Full variable domain (rest looked up from reference TRBV18 and TRBJ2-1): NAGVMQNPRHLVRRRGQEARLRCSPMKGHSHVYWYRQLPEEGLKFMVYLQKENIIDESGMPKERFSAEFPKEGPSILRIQQVVRGDSAAYFCASSQGLNNEQFFGPGTRLTVL.

This clonotype was counted a single time. Here the CDR3 DNA reads TGTGCCAGCAGTCCCGCATTCGGCCCCGGAGCGGAAGCTTTCTTT. Translation gives CASSPAFGPGAEAFF. The chain recombines TRBV12-3 or TRBV12-4 with TRBJ1-1; D not certain. Trimming removed 5 bases from V and 8 bases from J, with 21 bases in between. This CDR3 contains 15 residues.

The chain carries TRBV12-3 or TRBV12-4 and TRBJ2-1, with TRBD2 identical over 10 bases. The V and J ends lost 10 bases and 4 bases, in that order; junction bases with no gene match: 7. This CDR3 is 14 amino acids long. CDR3 amino acids: CATVLSGGYNEQFF. In DNA, the CDR3 is TGTGCCACCGTCCTTAGCGGGGGGTACAATGAGCAGTTCTTC.

The rearrangement uses TRBV27 and TRBJ2-4; D ambiguous. CDR1 MNHEY and CDR2 SMNVEV come from the germline V gene (reference sequence). The CDR3 consists of 16 residues. Trimming pared 2 bases from V and 0 bases from J, leaving 11 bases between. This CDR3 reads CASSLKGRLAKNIQYF. As DNA, the CDR3 is TGTGCCAGCAGTTTAAAGGGCCGACTAGCCAAAAACATTCAGTACTTC.

V gene TRBV7-2 combines with J gene TRBJ2-3; 8 positions agree with TRBD2. V dropped 5 bases and J dropped 4; count of bases not matched to a gene: 8. The CDR3 has 15 amino acids. Germline-derived CDR1 and CDR2 are SGHTA and FQGNSA. Here the CDR3 DNA reads TGTGCCAGCAGCGAGGACGGGAGGGGCGCAGATACGCAGTATTTT. It yields the protein CASSEDGRGADTQYF.

This clonotype was seen only a few times. The chain recombines TRBV20-1 with TRBJ2-7, with 10 nucleotides matching TRBD2. Germline assignment: CDR1 DFQATT and CDR2 SNEGSKA (reference sequence). V gave up 4 bases and J gave up 2 bases; unmatched junction bases: 5. This CDR3 region has 14 residues. CDR3 region: CSATEAGGPYEQYF. Written as DNA, the CDR3 is TGCAGTGCTACGGAAGCGGGAGGGCCCTACGAGCAGTACTTC.

A few counts support this clonotype. The J gene is TRBJ2-5, the V gene TRBV5-1, with a possible D match to TRBD2 (6 bases). This CDR3 has 13 residues. Germline CDR1 is SGHRS and CDR2 is YFSETQ. V was trimmed by 4 bases and J by 7 bases, leaving 14 bases between them. The CDR3 DNA follows: TGCGCCAGCAGCCCCGGGGAGGTTCGGACCCAGTACTTC. Translating it yields CASSPGEVRTQYF.

V is TRBV7-2 and J is TRBJ2-3; 11 positions match TRBD2. CDR3 size: 17 residues. The germline V gene encodes CDR1 SGHTA and CDR2 FQGNSA. V was pared by 0 bases and J by 5 bases, with 7 bases of the junction left unmatched. The CDR3 here is CASSLALLLAGVDTQYF. CDR3 bases: TGTGCCAGCAGCTTAGCGCTTTTACTAGCGGGAGTAGATACGCAGTATTTT.

This clonotype was found a few times. The V call is TRBV20-1, the J call TRBJ2-7; possible D gene TRBD2, 5 bases. CDR3 length: 13 amino acids. V lost 3 bases to trimming and J lost 6 bases, with 15 bases between them. CDR1 is DFQATT, CDR2 SNEGSKA, per germline (reference sequence). The DNA of the CDR3 is TGCAGTGCTAGGAGAGGAGGCCTGAGCGAGCAGTACTTC. This codes for CSARRGGLSEQYF.

The chain employs TRBV6-1 and TRBJ1-2, with D unclear. CDR3 length equals 14 residues. The germline V and J ends were trimmed by 0 bases and 2 bases, with 7 bases remaining between them. Per the germline V gene, CDR1 is MNHNS and CDR2 is SASEGT. The CDR3 nucleotides are TGTGCCAGCAGTGAAGCTTTACTGAACTATGGCTACACCTTC. This gives the protein CASSEALLNYGYTF.

The chain links TRBV19 to TRBJ2-7; D is tentatively TRBD1 or TRBD2 (5 bases each). V lost 6 bases, J lost 2 bases, and 20 bases lay in between. The CDR3 length is 16 residues. CDR1 is LNHDA, CDR2 SQIVND, per germline (reference sequence). CDR3 DNA sequence: TGTGCCAGTAGGCTTGACGCCGGGACCAAGACCTACGAGCAGTACTTC. Translated, it gives CASRLDAGTKTYEQYF.

This rearrangement joins TRBV12-3 or TRBV12-4 to TRBJ1-4; maybe TRBD1 (6 bases). The CDR3 has 15 residues. V shed 6 bases and J shed 3 bases, with 14 bases lying between them. CDR3 coding DNA: TGTGCCAGCAGCTACAGGGCTGCGGCTAATGAAAAACTGTTTTTT. Its translation: CASSYRAAANEKLFF.

This rearrangement joins TRBV4-2 to TRBJ2-1, with 9 bases fitting TRBD1. The germline CDR1 and CDR2 sequences are LGHNA and YNFKEQ. This CDR3 region has 18 residues. V lost 2 bases and J lost 0; bases outside the gene matches: 8. The CDR3 DNA is TGTGCCAGCAGCCAACAAGGAGTGGGACAGGGCTCCTACAATGAGCAGTTCTTC. This sequence encodes CASSQQGVGQGSYNEQFF.

Only a few counts were recorded for this clonotype. CDR3 in amino acids: CASSLAGIAGESEQFF. The CDR3 nucleotides are TGCGCCAGCAGCTTGGCCGGAATAGCGGGAGAGAGTGAGCAGTTCTTC. This chain connects TRBV5-1 to TRBJ2-1; 9 nucleotides agree with TRBD2. The CDR3 consists of 16 residues. The V gene's germline CDR1 is SGHRS and CDR2 YFSETQ. The ends lost 0 bases at V and 9 bases at J; junction bases unmatched: 10.

A remark on this clonotype: The germline gene is not matched at one end of the junction; a read error may be the cause. This chain uses TRBV7-7 with TRBJ2-2; perhaps TRBD2 as D (5 bases). The CDR3 consists of 14 residues. Germline V gene sequence: CDR1 SSHAT, CDR2 FNYEAQ (reference sequence). The CDR3 protein is CASSLDFVTGELFF. CDR3 in DNA: TGTGCTAGCAGCCTGGACTTTGTCACCGGGGAGCTGTTTTTT.

The V call is TRBV3-1, the J call TRBJ2-7, with D perhaps matching TRBD1 or TRBD2 (6 bases each). V lost 1 base, J lost 0 bases, and 16 bases lay in between. Germline V lookup: CDR1 LGHDT, CDR2 YNNKEL (reference sequence). The CDR3 length is 17 residues. The CDR3, as DNA: TGTGCCAGCAGCCAAGCGTGGGGGCGGGACATCTCCTACGAGCAGTACTTC. Encoded protein: CASSQAWGRDISYEQYF.

This chain joins TRBV12-3 or TRBV12-4 and TRBJ2-1; TRBD2 might be the D (7 bases). The length of the CDR3 is 16 residues. Between the trimmed V and J ends, which lost 6 bases and 1 base, there was a span of 16 bases. This CDR3 is CASSSPGGGSYNEQFF. The CDR3 DNA sequence: TGTGCCAGCAGCTCACCGGGGGGCGGTTCCTACAATGAGCAGTTCTTC.

The chain carries TRBV6-1 and TRBJ2-3, with 7 bases that match TRBD2. The CDR3 length is 14 residues. Trimming took 6 bases from V and 0 from J; bases not matched to a gene: 3. The germline V gene encodes CDR1 MNHNS and CDR2 SASEGT. The CDR3 DNA sequence: TGTGCCAGCAGACTAGCGCTTAGCACAGATACGCAGTATTTT. Protein: CASRLALSTDTQYF.

This clonotype has more than one count but fewer than ten. This sequence joins TRBV6-2 or TRBV6-3 and TRBJ2-7; D is ambiguous. Per germline, CDR1 MNHEY and CDR2 SVGEGT. V lost 7 bases and J lost 5, with 18 bases in between. The CDR3 spans 14 residues. This CDR3 is CASMKTPERNEQYF. DNA of the CDR3: TGTGCCAGCATGAAGACTCCGGAGAGAAACGAGCAGTACTTC.

The J gene is TRBJ1-5, the V gene TRBV2; D perhaps matches TRBD1 (6 bases). The V end was cut by 4 bases, the J end by 9 bases, with 19 bases between. The CDR3 totals 15 residues. Per germline, CDR1 SNHLY and CDR2 FYNNEI. DNA for the CDR3: TGTGCCAGCAGTGGCCCCGGGACACGGAGAGGGCCCCAGCATTTT. Translation gives CASSGPGTRRGPQHF. Together with reference TRBV2 and TRBJ1-5, the CDR3 gives the full variable domain: EPEVTQTPSHQVTQMGQEVILRCVPISNHLYFYWYRQILGQKVEFLVSFYNNEISEKSEIFDDQFSVERPDGSNFTLKIRSTKLEDSAMYFCASSGPGTRRGPQHFGDGTRLSIL.

This clonotype has ten or more counts. The chain links TRBV6-2 or TRBV6-3 to TRBJ2-1, with TRBD2 matching 13 bases. The CDR3 runs 21 residues. CDR1 and CDR2 (germline): MNHEY, SVGEGT. The ends lost 1 base at V and 2 bases at J; junction bases unmatched: 14. The chain's CDR3 is CASSYWRGTSGILLAYNEQFF. CDR3 DNA: TGTGCCAGCAGTTACTGGCGCGGGACTAGCGGGATCCTTTTAGCCTACAATGAGCAGTTCTTC.

This sequence joins TRBV7-3 and TRBJ2-5; tentatively, D is TRBD1 or TRBD2 (5 bases each). Germline values: CDR1 SGHTA, CDR2 FQGTGA. This CDR3 has 16 amino acids. The ends were cut back, 5 bases at V and 0 bases at J, with 16 bases in the middle. CDR3 in amino acids: CASSRGGQPYQETQYF. The CDR3 nucleotides are TGTGCCAGCAGCCGTGGGGGTCAACCGTACCAAGAGACCCAGTACTTC.

Remarks on this clonotype: A read error may explain this, as a much larger clone is one base away. The chain couples TRBV6-5 to TRBJ2-1; D is ambiguous. The CDR3 totals 11 residues. The germline gives CDR1 MNHEY, CDR2 SVGAGI. The V and J ends lost 6 bases and 4 bases respectively, with 4 bases between them. This chain's CDR3 is CASRVYNEQFF. CDR3 nucleotide sequence: TGTGCCAGCAGGGTTTACAATGAGCAGTTCTTC.

This clonotype has more than one count but fewer than ten. The chain links TRBV5-1 to TRBJ2-7, with 8 bases that match TRBD2. The germline gives CDR1 SGHRS, CDR2 YFSETQ. This CDR3 comprises 14 residues. Unmatched junction bases numbered 5, after V lost 3 bases and J lost 3 bases. The CDR3 sequence: CASSSGLGFYEQYF. The CDR3 DNA sequence: TGCGCCAGCAGCTCGGGACTAGGTTTCTACGAGCAGTACTTC.